The 18 T cell receptor beta chains below all came from one sample that was sequenced in a study of early T cells in non-severe SARS-CoV-2 infection. TCRdb reprocessed the 5' RACE reads with MiXCR, giving one entry per CDR3 protein. The sample yields tens of thousands of distinct CDR3 sequences, approximately 16% seen once. The sequencing here drew on whole blood, taken at baseline. The receptors here all came from an adult who was a healthcare worker with PCR-confirmed SARS-CoV-2 infection or an uninfected control (not recorded which).

The V call is TRBV28, the J call TRBJ1-1; 8 bases match TRBD1. Per germline, CDR1 MDHEN and CDR2 SYDVKM. V trimming: 4 bases; J trimming: 6 bases; junction bases outside the gene matches: 10. The CDR3 totals 15 residues. Here the CDR3 DNA reads TGTGCCAGCAGTTCCATCTTTGACAGGGGCGCTGAAGCTTTCTTT. Its translation: CASSSIFDRGAEAFF. The full variable domain, completed using reference TRBV28 and TRBJ1-1, is DVKVTQSSRYLVKRTGEKVFLECVQDMDHENMFWYRQDPGLGLRLIYFSYDVKMKEKGDIPEGYSVSREKKERFSLILESASTNQTSMYLCASSSIFDRGAEAFFGQGTRLTVV.

This clonotype was seen only a few times. The chain is built from TRBV6-1 and TRBJ2-1; the match to TRBD1 covers 9 bases. The CDR3 runs 16 residues. Unmatched junction bases numbered 8, after V lost 8 bases and J lost 0 bases. CDR1 and CDR2 from the germline V gene are MNHNS and SASEGT. The CDR3, as DNA: TGTGCCAGCGAAGGACAGGGGATAATCTCCTACAATGAGCAGTTCTTC. Encoded protein: CASEGQGIISYNEQFF.

This clonotype has a count of ten or more. J is TRBJ2-5 and V is TRBV5-1; no clear D. Trimming removed 5 bases from V and 5 bases from J, with 19 bases in between. CDR1 and CDR2 from the germline V gene are SGHRS and YFSETQ. The CDR3 length is 15 residues. CDR3 nucleotide sequence: TGCGCCAGCAGGGTTAGAGAGGCCCAACAGGAGACCCAGTACTTC. Translated: CASRVREAQQETQYF.

The CDR3 region has the DNA TGTGCCAGCAGTGAATATGTCGGGACTAACACAGATACGCAGTATTTT. Translating it yields CASSEYVGTNTDTQYF. The chain has TRBV25-1 and TRBJ2-3; 7 bases align to TRBD2. The V segment lost 0 bases and the J segment 2 bases; nucleotides outside the gene matches: 5. Germline V gene sequence: CDR1 MGHDK, CDR2 SYGVNS. This CDR3 region has 16 residues. Filled out from reference TRBV25-1 and TRBJ2-3, the complete variable domain reads EADIYQTPRYLVIGTGKKITLECSQTMGHDKMYWYQQDPGMELHLIHYSYGVNSTEKGDLSSESTVSRIRTEHFPLTLESARPSHTSQYLCASSEYVGTNTDTQYFGPGTRLTVL.

V gene TRBV20-1 combines with J gene TRBJ2-1; D possibly corresponds to TRBD2 (6 bases). Trimming removed 3 bases from V and 0 bases from J, with 9 bases in between. CDR1 and CDR2 (germline): DFQATT, SNEGSKA (reference sequence). The CDR3 runs 14 residues. In DNA, the CDR3 is TGCAGTGCTAGGACCGGGAGCTCCTACAATGAGCAGTTCTTC. Translation gives CSARTGSSYNEQFF.

Many counts were recorded for this clonotype. V and J are TRBV10-3 and TRBJ2-3, with D possibly being TRBD1 (6 bases). CDR3 length: 13 residues. V gave up 11 bases and J gave up 2 bases, with 14 bases separating them. Germline-derived CDR1 and CDR2 are ENHRY and SYGVKD. The CDR3: CAVLGDNTDTQYF. The CDR3 nucleotides are TGTGCCGTTTTGGGGGACAACACAGATACGCAGTATTTT.

This clonotype was detected a few times. The chain is built from TRBV28 and TRBJ1-4; D is ambiguous. Germline V gene sequence: CDR1 MDHEN, CDR2 SYDVKM. V was trimmed by 5 bases and J by 0 bases, leaving 10 bases between them. The CDR3 covers 15 residues. The CDR3 sequence: CASSPPRATNEKLFF. CDR3 coding DNA: TGTGCCAGCAGTCCTCCCCGGGCAACTAATGAAAAACTGTTTTTT.

CDR3 in amino acids: CASSLNTGADGYTF. The CDR3 coding sequence is TGTGCCAGCAGCCTAAATACAGGGGCTGATGGCTACACCTTC. V is TRBV3-1 and J is TRBJ1-2; 7 nucleotides match TRBD1. The germline V gene encodes CDR1 LGHDT and CDR2 YNNKEL (reference sequence). Losses at the gene ends were 4 bases for V and 6 bases for J; bases not matched to a gene: 8. This CDR3 is 14 amino acids long. The full variable domain, with the rest looked up from reference TRBV3-1 and TRBJ1-2, is DTAVSQTPKYLVTQMGNDKSIKCEQNLGHDTMYWYKQDSKKFLKIMFSYNNKELIINETVPNRFSPKSPDKAHLNLHINSLELGDSAVYFCASSLNTGADGYTFGSGTRLTVV.

This clonotype has only a few counts. The chain joins TRBV6-6 to TRBJ2-7; 8 bases line up with TRBD2. Unmatched junction bases numbered 9, after V lost 8 bases and J lost 0 bases. CDR3 size: 15 residues. The germline V gene has CDR1 MNHNY and CDR2 SVGAGI (reference sequence). This chain's CDR3 is CASWRGALSSYEQYF. In DNA form, the CDR3 reads TGTGCCAGCTGGCGGGGGGCCCTCAGCTCCTACGAGCAGTACTTC.

CDR3 nucleotide sequence: TGCGCCAGCAGTGGAGGAGACAGACAGGGCGAATGGGGCATTCAGTACTTC. The encoded protein is CASSGGDRQGEWGIQYF. The chain carries TRBV23-1 and TRBJ2-4, with TRBD1 matching over 7 bases. TRBV23-1 is annotated as an ORF whose role is uncertain. V gave up 5 bases and J gave up 9 bases; unmatched junction bases: 19. The CDR3 loop spans 17 amino acids.

Sample share makes this clonotype medium-sized. V gene TRBV20-1 combines with J gene TRBJ2-1; the match to TRBD2 covers 7 bases. In germline, CDR1 is DFQATT, CDR2 SNEGSKA (reference sequence). The V segment lost 6 bases and the J segment 6 bases; nucleotides outside the gene matches: 11. The CDR3 totals 14 residues. The CDR3 bases are TGCAGTGCCGCGTCTGGGGGGGAGCTCAATGAGCAGTTCTTC. This encodes CSAASGGELNEQFF.

This clonotype was counted ten times or more. The chain is built from TRBV12-3 or TRBV12-4 and TRBJ2-6; D not certain. This CDR3 is 14 amino acids long. V was cut by 5 bases and J by 0 bases, with 5 bases left in between. The CDR3 nucleotides are TGTGCCAGCAGTACCCGCTCTGGGGCCAACGTCCTGACTTTC. Amino acids: CASSTRSGANVLTF.

The rearrangement uses TRBV5-6 and TRBJ1-4; 8 nucleotides agree with TRBD1. Trimming took 1 base from V and 6 from J; bases not matched to a gene: 8. Germline-derived CDR1 and CDR2 are SGHDT and YYEEEE. This CDR3 spans 16 amino acids. The DNA of the CDR3 is TGTGCCAGCAGCTTGACGGCGACAGGGGATGATGAAAAACTGTTTTTT. Translation: CASSLTATGDDEKLFF. Supplemented by reference TRBV5-6 and TRBJ1-4, the full variable domain reads DAGVTQSPTHLIKTRGQQVTLRCSPKSGHDTVSWYQQALGQGPQFIFQYYEEEERQRGNFPDRFSGHQFPNYSSELNVNALLLGDSALYLCASSLTATGDDEKLFFGSGTQLSVL.

A few counts support this clonotype. The genes are TRBV28 and TRBJ1-3; 7 bases align to TRBD1. Trimming removed 6 bases from V and 4 bases from J; junction bases left unmatched: 12. CDR3 length equals 16 residues. From germline, CDR1 is MDHEN and CDR2 SYDVKM. The CDR3 DNA follows: TGTGCCAGCAGAAGCTCCTCGACAGGGCCAGGAAACACCATATATTTT. The encoded protein is CASRSSSTGPGNTIYF.

This clonotype was found a few times. This rearrangement joins TRBV20-1 to TRBJ1-5; tentatively, D is TRBD1 (6 bases). The germline V and J ends were trimmed by 6 bases and 2 bases, with 11 bases remaining between them. Germline assignment: CDR1 DFQATT and CDR2 SNEGSKA (reference sequence). CDR3 length: 13 amino acids. The CDR3, as DNA: TGCAGTGCCCGCAGGGGAGGCAATCAGCCCCAGCATTTT. Translated: CSARRGGNQPQHF.

The chain recombines TRBV15 with TRBJ2-4, with D unclear. V lost 1 base and J lost 12, with 16 bases in between. Germline CDR1 reads LNHNV; CDR2 reads YYDKDF (reference sequence). The CDR3 consists of 14 residues. Here the CDR3 reads CATSRGLGVVDQYF. CDR3 in DNA: TGTGCCACCAGCAGAGGGCTAGGTGTGGTTGATCAGTACTTC.

This clonotype was seen at least ten times. The genes are TRBV5-1 and TRBJ1-6; D might be TRBD1 (5 bases). Trimming left V 4 bases short and J 9 bases short, with 17 bases between. Germline assignment: CDR1 SGHRS and CDR2 YFSETQ. The CDR3 covers 15 residues. The CDR3 DNA sequence: TGCGCCAGCAGCCAAGAGGGGCAGATCAGTTCACCCCTCCACTTT. Protein sequence: CASSQEGQISSPLHF. Complete variable domain (other parts from reference TRBV5-1 and TRBJ1-6): KAGVTQTPRYLIKTRGQQVTLSCSPISGHRSVSWYQQTPGQGLQFLFEYFSETQRNKGNFPGRFSGRQFSNSRSEMNVSTLELGDSALYLCASSQEGQISSPLHFGNGTRLTVT.

The chain recombines TRBV28 with TRBJ2-5, with 10 nucleotides matching TRBD2. This CDR3 is built from 15 residues. Unmatched junction bases numbered 7, after V lost 5 bases and J lost 4 bases. Germline-derived CDR1 and CDR2 are MDHEN and SYDVKM. CDR3 protein: CASSKVGLARETQYF. CDR3 nucleotide sequence: TGTGCCAGCAGTAAGGTGGGACTAGCGCGAGAGACCCAGTACTTC.